This T cell receptor beta chain stems from a study of shared clonotypes between healthy human individuals. This CDR3 region has 14 residues. The V end lost 6 bases, the J end lost 2 bases, and 12 bases lay between the germline ends. The V gene's germline CDR1 is SEHNR and CDR2 FQNEAQ (reference sequence). Naive CD8 cells lacked CD45RO, underwent positive selection for CCR7 and left out terminally differentiated effector memory CD45RA+ cells. Every donor, a Caucasian adult, lived in Nashville, Tennessee. TCRdb keeps only in-frame clones here, not all; method: immunoSEQ multiplex PCR. The profile shows about 2 million clones, roughly 94% of them singletons.

Input material: naive CD8+ T cells sorted from blood. This TCR derives from a man between 18 and 29 years old in good health. The chain joins TRBV7-9 to TRBJ2-3, with D tentatively TRBD2 (5 bases). The CDR3 region has the DNA TGTGCCAGCAGGGTCCGGGATCCCACAGATACGCAGTATTTT. Protein: CASRVRDPTDTQYF.